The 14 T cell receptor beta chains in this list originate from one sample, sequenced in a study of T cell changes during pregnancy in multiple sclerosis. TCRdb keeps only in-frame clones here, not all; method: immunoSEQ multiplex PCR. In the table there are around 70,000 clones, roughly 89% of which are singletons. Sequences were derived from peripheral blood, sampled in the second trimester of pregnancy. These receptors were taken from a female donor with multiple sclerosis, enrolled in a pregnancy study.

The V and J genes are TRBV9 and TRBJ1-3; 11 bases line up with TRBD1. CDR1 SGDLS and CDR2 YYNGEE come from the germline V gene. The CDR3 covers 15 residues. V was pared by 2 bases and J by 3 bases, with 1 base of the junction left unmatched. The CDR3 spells CASSVGTGGGNTIYF. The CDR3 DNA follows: TGTGCCAGCAGCGTGGGGACAGGGGGTGGAAACACCATATATTTT.

DNA of the CDR3: TGTGCCAGCAGCGGGCTGGTGAGCGGGAACTACAATGAGCAGTTCTTC. It specifies CASSGLVSGNYNEQFF. The chain employs TRBV5-6 and TRBJ2-1; 7 positions agree with TRBD2. Germline CDR1 is SGHDT and CDR2 is YYEEEE. After removal of 4 bases from V and 3 bases from J, the junction contained 10 bases not matched to a gene. The length of the CDR3 is 16 residues.

CDR3 loop: CASSVEAGRGGYTF. The CDR3 coding sequence is TGTGCCAGCAGCGTAGAAGCCGGTCGGGGTGGCTACACCTTC. The chain uses TRBV9 and TRBJ1-2; D remains unclear. The CDR3 has 14 amino acids. Trimming pared 0 bases from V and 7 bases from J, leaving 13 bases between. Germline-derived CDR1 and CDR2 are SGDLS and YYNGEE.

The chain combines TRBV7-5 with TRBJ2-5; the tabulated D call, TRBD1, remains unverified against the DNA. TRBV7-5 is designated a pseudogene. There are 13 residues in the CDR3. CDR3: CASSRDEGVAQYF. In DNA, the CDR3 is TGTGCCAGCAGCCGGGACGAGGGGGTCGCCCAGTACTTC.

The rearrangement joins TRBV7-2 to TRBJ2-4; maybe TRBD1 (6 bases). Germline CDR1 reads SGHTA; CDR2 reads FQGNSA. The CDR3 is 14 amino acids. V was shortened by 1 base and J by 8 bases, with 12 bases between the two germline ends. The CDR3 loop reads CASSLGGRRDIQYF. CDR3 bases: TGTGCCAGCAGCTTAGGGGGGCGGCGGGACATTCAGTACTTC.

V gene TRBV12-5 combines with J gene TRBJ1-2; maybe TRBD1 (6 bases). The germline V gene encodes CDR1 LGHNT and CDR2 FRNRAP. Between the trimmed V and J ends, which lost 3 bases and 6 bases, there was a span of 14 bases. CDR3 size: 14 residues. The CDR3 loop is CASGFTGFGDGYTF. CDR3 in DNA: TGTGCTAGTGGTTTCACAGGGTTTGGGGATGGCTACACCTTC.

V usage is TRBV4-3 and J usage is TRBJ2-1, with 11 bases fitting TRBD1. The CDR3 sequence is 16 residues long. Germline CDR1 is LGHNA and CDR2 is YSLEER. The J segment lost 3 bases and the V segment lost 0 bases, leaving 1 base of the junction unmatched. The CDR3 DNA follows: TGCGCCAGCAGCCAAGAGGGGACAGGGGGCTACAATGAGCAGTTCTTC. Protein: CASSQEGTGGYNEQFF.

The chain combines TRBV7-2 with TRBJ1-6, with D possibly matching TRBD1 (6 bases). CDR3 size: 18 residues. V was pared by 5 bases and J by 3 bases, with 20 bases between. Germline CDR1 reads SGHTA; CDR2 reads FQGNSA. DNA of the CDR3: TGTGCCAGCAGCCCGGACAGCCTTTTTCGGGTCTATAATTCACCCCTCCACTTT. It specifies CASSPDSLFRVYNSPLHF.

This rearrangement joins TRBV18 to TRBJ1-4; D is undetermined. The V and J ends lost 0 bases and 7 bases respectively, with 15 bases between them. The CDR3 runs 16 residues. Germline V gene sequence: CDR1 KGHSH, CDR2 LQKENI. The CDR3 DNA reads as TGTGCCAGCTCACCACCGACCGGACCCCGGGGTGAAAAACTGTTTTTT. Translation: CASSPPTGPRGEKLFF.

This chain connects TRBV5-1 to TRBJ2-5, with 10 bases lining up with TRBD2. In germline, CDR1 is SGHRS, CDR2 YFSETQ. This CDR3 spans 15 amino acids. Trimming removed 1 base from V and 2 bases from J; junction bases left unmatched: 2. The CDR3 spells CASSLLAGAQETQYF. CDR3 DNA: TGCGCCAGCAGCTTGCTAGCGGGGGCTCAAGAGACCCAGTACTTC.

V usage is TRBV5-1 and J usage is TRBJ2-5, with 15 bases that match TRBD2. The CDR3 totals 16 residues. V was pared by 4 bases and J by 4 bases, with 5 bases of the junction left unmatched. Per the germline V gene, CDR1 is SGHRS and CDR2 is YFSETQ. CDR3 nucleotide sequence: TGCGCCAGCAGCCAGGGACTAGCGGGGGGAAGAGAGACCCAGTACTTC. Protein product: CASSQGLAGGRETQYF.

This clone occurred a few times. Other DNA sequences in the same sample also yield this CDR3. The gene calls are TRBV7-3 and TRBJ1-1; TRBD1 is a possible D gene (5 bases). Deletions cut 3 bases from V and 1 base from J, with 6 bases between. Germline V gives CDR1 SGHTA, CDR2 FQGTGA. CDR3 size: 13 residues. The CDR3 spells CASSFQGNTEAFF. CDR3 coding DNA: TGTGCCAGCAGCTTTCAGGGGAACACTGAAGCTTTCTTT. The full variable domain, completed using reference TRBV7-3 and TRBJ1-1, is GAGVSQTPSNKVTEKGKYVELRCDPISGHTALYWYRQSLGQGPEFLIYFQGTGAADDSGLPNDRFFAVRPEGSVSTLKIQRTERGDSAVYLCASSFQGNTEAFFGQGTRLTVV.

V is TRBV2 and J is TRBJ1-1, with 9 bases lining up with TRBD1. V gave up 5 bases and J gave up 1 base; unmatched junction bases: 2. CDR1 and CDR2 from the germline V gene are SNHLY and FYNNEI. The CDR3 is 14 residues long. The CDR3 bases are TGTGCCAGCAGTACAGGGGGCAGGAACACTGAAGCTTTCTTT. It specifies CASSTGGRNTEAFF.

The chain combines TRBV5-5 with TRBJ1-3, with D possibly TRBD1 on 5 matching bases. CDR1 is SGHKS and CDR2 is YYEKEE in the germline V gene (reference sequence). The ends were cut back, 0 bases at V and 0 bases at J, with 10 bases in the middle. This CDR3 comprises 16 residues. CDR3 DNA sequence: TGTGCCAGCAGCTTGGTCGCAGGGTTCTCTGGAAACACCATATATTTT. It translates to CASSLVAGFSGNTIYF.